These T cell receptor beta chains were read from a single sample in a study of T cell repertoires in cytomegalovirus infection. In TCRdb, the reads were re-called with MiXCR into one record per CDR3 protein. The sample has roughly 190,000 distinct CDR3 sequences; roughly 9.8% are singletons. Sequencing input: PBMCs. Receptors were obtained from a human donor in good health (CMV status not recorded). Some clones in this sample may be carry-over from other donors' samples. Each CDR3 is given with its conserved first and last residue. A D gene is named only where the DNA matches it firmly. Not all rows give a size; the values are once, few, many and, for expanded clones, a class.

cdr3_aa | cdr3_nt | clone_size | j_call | v_call | d_call
CASSYAGSNQPQHF | TGTGCCAGCAGTTACGCGGGGAGCAATCAGCCCCAGCATTTT | many | TRBJ1-5 | TRBV6-6 | .
CASSIQGVENTEAFF | TGTGCCAGTAGTATCCAAGGGGTGGAGAACACTGAAGCTTTCTTT | many | TRBJ1-1 | TRBV19 | .
CASSTNNSPLHF | TGTGCCAGCAGCACCAATAATTCACCCCTCCACTTT | . | TRBJ1-6 | TRBV11-2 | .
CASTSGGRPSDTQYF | TGTGCCAGCACGAGCGGGGGTCGTCCGTCAGATACGCAGTATTTT | . | TRBJ2-3 | TRBV27 | TRBD2
CASSLGRDSGANVLTF | TGTGCCAGCAGCTTGGGGCGAGACTCTGGGGCCAACGTCCTGACTTTC | few | TRBJ2-6 | TRBV5-6 | .
CASSLLAANTGELFF | TGTGCCAGCAGTTTACTAGCGGCGAACACCGGGGAGCTGTTTTTT | few | TRBJ2-2 | TRBV12-3/TRBV12-4 | TRBD2
CASSHRTGGKTEAFF | TGTGCCAGCAGCCACCGGACAGGGGGGAAAACTGAAGCTTTCTTT | . | TRBJ1-1 | TRBV14 | TRBD1
CASSQDRGIEQFF | TGCGCCAGCAGCCAAGATAGAGGGATCGAGCAGTTCTTC | few | TRBJ2-1 | TRBV4-3 | .
CASSSPQGTINEQYF | TGTGCCAGCAGTTCCCCACAGGGGACGATCAACGAGCAGTACTTC | many | TRBJ2-7 | TRBV28 | TRBD1
CASSLPGVSGNTIYF | TGTGCCAGCAGTTTACCCGGGGTATCTGGAAACACCATATATTTT | many | TRBJ1-3 | TRBV28 | .
CAISDSTGNRQPQHF | TGTGCCATCAGTGACTCGACAGGGAACCGTCAGCCCCAGCATTTT | many | TRBJ1-5 | TRBV10-3 | TRBD1
CATSRDRAAPQETQYF | TGTGCCACCAGCAGAGATCGAGCGGCCCCACAAGAGACCCAGTACTTC | few | TRBJ2-5 | TRBV15 | .
CASGSTTGSRNQPQHF | TGTGCCAGCGGATCAACGACTGGGTCGCGCAATCAGCCCCAGCATTTT | . | TRBJ1-5 | TRBV28 | .
CASSQLRYTGELFF | TGTGCCAGCAGCCAACTCCGATACACCGGGGAGCTGTTTTTT | many | TRBJ2-2 | TRBV14 | .
CASSSLGGLTFF | TGTGCCAGCAGCTCACTGGGGGGTTTGACTTTCTTT | few | TRBJ1-1 | TRBV7-2 | .
CSVELAGTHEQFF | TGCAGCGTTGAACTAGCGGGTACCCATGAGCAGTTCTTC | few | TRBJ2-1 | TRBV29-1 | TRBD2
CSVGSGGPNYGYTF | TGCAGCGTTGGTTCTGGGGGACCAAACTATGGCTACACCTTC | few | TRBJ1-2 | TRBV29-1 | .
CSVGSGNTIYF | TGCAGCGTTGGGAGTGGAAACACCATATATTTT | few | TRBJ1-3 | TRBV29-1 | .
CASSLSQDRPPPVTTQYF | TGTGCCAGCAGCTTATCCCAGGACAGGCCCCCCCCAGTCACGACCCAGTACTTC | many | TRBJ2-5 | TRBV7-2 | TRBD1
CASREQGSGANVLTF | TGTGCCAGTAGAGAACAGGGGTCTGGGGCCAACGTCCTGACTTTC | . | TRBJ2-6 | TRBV19 | TRBD1
CATLKGAGTEAFF | TGTGCCACTTTAAAGGGGGCTGGGACTGAAGCTTTCTTT | few | TRBJ1-1 | TRBV6-5 | TRBD1
CASSPASGNAYNEQFF | TGTGCCAGCAGCCCTGCTAGCGGAAATGCCTACAATGAGCAGTTCTTC | . | TRBJ2-1 | TRBV7-9 | TRBD2
CASSPDRATDTQYF | TGTGCCAGCAGCCCTGACAGGGCCACAGATACGCAGTATTTT | . | TRBJ2-3 | TRBV14 | TRBD1
CASSEQGPGNEQFF | TGTGCCAGCAGTGAACAGGGTCCTGGCAATGAGCAGTTCTTC | . | TRBJ2-1 | TRBV2 | .
CASSSQRGRDNEQFF | TGTGCCAGCAGCTCTCAGCGGGGGCGGGACAATGAGCAGTTCTTC | many | TRBJ2-1 | TRBV7-2 | TRBD2
CASSPLIGRDRVYHEQYF | TGTGCCAGCAGCCCCCTCATCGGGCGGGACAGGGTATACCACGAGCAGTACTTC | many | TRBJ2-7 | TRBV28 | TRBD1
CASSLSPGPPRGETQYF | TGTGCCAGCAGTTTAAGCCCCGGGCCGCCGCGGGGGGAGACCCAGTACTTC | many | TRBJ2-5 | TRBV28 | TRBD2
CASSAPGLAVQGSYNEQFF | TGTGCCAGCAGCGCCCCGGGACTAGCTGTGCAGGGATCCTACAATGAGCAGTTCTTC | many | TRBJ2-1 | TRBV5-4 | TRBD2
CASRTGRNNNQPQHF | TGTGCCAGCAGAACGGGACGGAATAACAATCAGCCCCAGCATTTT | many | TRBJ1-5 | TRBV28 | .
CASIPDDHGYTF | TGTGCCAGCATCCCGGACGACCATGGCTACACCTTC | many | TRBJ1-2 | TRBV7-9 | .
CASSLAGEIEQYF | TGTGCCAGCAGCTTAGCGGGGGAGATCGAGCAGTACTTC | . | TRBJ2-7 | TRBV7-9 | .
CASSLLNSYTGELFF | TGTGCCAGCAGCTTATTGAACTCCTACACCGGGGAGCTGTTTTTT | many | TRBJ2-2 | TRBV7-8 | .
CASRYSGETQYF | TGTGCCAGCAGGTACAGCGGAGAGACCCAGTACTTC | many | TRBJ2-5 | TRBV7-2 | .
CSVSGLGVSYEQYF | TGCAGCGTGTCTGGACTAGGAGTGTCCTACGAGCAGTACTTC | few | TRBJ2-7 | TRBV29-1 | TRBD2
CSAKGTSGRSYEQYF | TGCAGTGCTAAAGGGACTAGCGGGCGCTCCTACGAGCAGTACTTC | . | TRBJ2-7 | TRBV20-1 | TRBD2
CASSVTPSTDTQYF | TGTGCCAGCAGCGTGACGCCCAGCACAGATACGCAGTATTTT | . | TRBJ2-3 | TRBV7-3 | .
CASSGGVQPQHF | TGTGCCAGCAGTGGAGGGGTTCAGCCCCAGCATTTT | . | TRBJ1-5 | TRBV28 | .
CAISEGSFQGEQYF | TGTGCCATCAGTGAGGGTAGTTTCCAAGGGGAGCAGTACTTC | few | TRBJ2-7 | TRBV10-3 | .
CATSRDQGSYEQYF | TGTGCCACCAGCAGAGATCAGGGCTCCTACGAGCAGTACTTC | . | TRBJ2-7 | TRBV15 | .
CVSSLVGQGYTF | TGTGTCAGCAGCTTAGTTGGACAGGGCTACACCTTC | . | TRBJ1-2 | TRBV7-2 | .
CASSPPIGLNTGELFF | TGTGCCAGCAGTCCACCTATCGGGTTGAACACCGGGGAGCTGTTTTTT | many | TRBJ2-2 | TRBV12-3/TRBV12-4 | .
CASSYSTTDTQYF | TGTGCCAGCAGTTACTCGACGACAGATACGCAGTATTTT | once | TRBJ2-3 | TRBV6-2/TRBV6-3 | .
CASSLEWRGNTEAFF | TGTGCCAGCAGCCTTGAGTGGCGGGGGAACACTGAAGCTTTCTTT | many | TRBJ1-1 | TRBV7-8 | .
CASSLDGGGGNEQFF | TGTGCCAGCAGCTTGGACGGGGGGGGCGGTAATGAGCAGTTCTTC | few | TRBJ2-1 | TRBV5-4 | TRBD2